The rows below give T cell receptor beta chains drawn from one sample of a study of blood T cells in healthy people across ages. Each CDR3 protein is one row after TCRdb ran MiXCR on the 5' RACE reads. Here the sample spans 600,000 or so distinct CDR3 sequences, over 20% being singletons. Sequencing used blood. The receptors originated from a man aged 65 to 79 in good health. The CDR3 runs from the conserved cysteine through the conserved F or W. D genes are given only for firm matches. The size entry is marked missing in some rows and otherwise reads once, few, many or a size class.

clone size	D gene	V gene	J gene	CDR3 DNA	CDR3 protein
few	NA	TRBV20-1	TRBJ2-7	TGCAGTGCTAGAACCAGAATGCCCTACGTGGAGCAGTACTTC	CSARTRMPYVEQYF
few	TRBD1	TRBV27	TRBJ2-2	TGTGCCAGCAGGTTACAGGGGGCGAGAACCGGGGAGCTGTTTTTT	CASRLQGARTGELFF
few	NA	TRBV7-2	TRBJ1-5	TGTGCCAGCAGCTTAGTGGGTTTTGGGGATCAGCCCCAGCATTTT	CASSLVGFGDQPQHF
NA	TRBD1	TRBV11-1	TRBJ2-7	TGCGCCAGCAGCCGGGACAGGATTTCCTACGAGCAGTACTTC	CASSRDRISYEQYF
few	NA	TRBV10-1	TRBJ2-5	TGCGCCAGCAGTGAGTCTTCGGGCACTCGGGAGACCCAGTACTTC	CASSESSGTRETQYF
few	TRBD2	TRBV20-1	TRBJ2-5	TGCAGTGCTAGAGGGCTAGCGGGAGAAGAGACCCAGTACTTC	CSARGLAGEETQYF
NA	NA	TRBV5-1	TRBJ1-1	TGCGCCAGCAAGAGGGGCGGGGGAAACACTGAAGCTTTCTTT	CASKRGGGNTEAFF
few	NA	TRBV11-1	TRBJ1-1	TGTGCCAGCAGCAACCGGGACCGAGGGCCTGAAGCTTTCTTT	CASSNRDRGPEAFF
many	NA	TRBV5-1	TRBJ2-1	TGCGCCAGCAGCTTATCGGCGTGGGGTCGTTCCTACAATGAGCAGTTCTTC	CASSLSAWGRSYNEQFF
many	TRBD2	TRBV4-1	TRBJ2-5	TGCGCCAGCAGCCAAGAAGGACTAGCGGGACAAGAGACCCAGTACTTC	CASSQEGLAGQETQYF
few	NA	TRBV20-1	TRBJ2-1	TGCAGTGCTAGGGACTACAGCGGCTCCTACAATGAGCAGTTCTTC	CSARDYSGSYNEQFF
NA	TRBD2	TRBV3-1	TRBJ2-7	TGTGCCAGCAGCCAAGACTCTAGCGGGTACGAGCAGTACTTC	CASSQDSSGYEQYF